A selection of T cell receptor beta chains follows, all from one sample in a study of STAT5B mutations in CD4+ large granular lymphocyte leukemia. Measured with immunoSEQ multiplex PCR; TCRdb has only the in-frame clones, and not every one. The sample has 30,000 to 40,000 clones, roughly 85% seen once. The specimen sequenced was CD4+ T cells from blood buffy coats. The receptors were gathered from a human donor in good health. The CDR3 runs from the conserved cysteine through the conserved F or W. D genes are given only for firm matches. Clone size appears in some rows only: once, few, many, or a class for an expanded clone.

TRBV19	-	15	TRBD1	TRBJ2-2	CASSWTGPNTGELFF	TGTGCCAGTAGTTGGACAGGGCCGAACACCGGGGAGCTGTTTTTT
TRBV27	-	15	-	TRBJ1-2	CASSLSWPPSYGYTF	TGTGCCAGCAGTTTATCGTGGCCCCCTTCCTATGGCTACACCTTC
TRBV10-3	-	11	-	TRBJ1-2	CAITKGDGYTF	TGTGCCATTACCAAAGGTGATGGCTACACCTTC
TRBV19	-	15	-	TRBJ2-3	CASSSAAGSTDTQYF	TGTGCCAGTAGTAGTGCAGCCGGGAGCACAGATACGCAGTATTTT
TRBV11-3	-	14	-	TRBJ1-1	CASSSRTANTEAFF	TGTGCCAGCAGCTCACGGACGGCCAACACTGAAGCTTTCTTT
TRBV4-1	-	19	-	TRBJ2-6	CASSQDFDSTPGGANVLTF	TGCGCCAGCAGCCAAGATTTTGACAGTACCCCGGGTGGGGCCAACGTCCTGACTTTC
TRBV5-4	-	13	-	TRBJ2-5	CASTKGLQETQYF	TGTGCCAGCACCAAGGGACTCCAAGAGACCCAGTACTTC
TRBV5-1	once	14	-	TRBJ1-4	CASSLAGAGEKLFF	TGCGCCAGCAGCTTGGCGGGGGCGGGCGAAAAACTGTTTTTT
TRBV5-1	-	15	TRBD1	TRBJ1-1	CASSLARGVYTEAFF	TGCGCCAGCAGCTTGGCCAGGGGGGTGTACACTGAAGCTTTCTTT
TRBV7-2	-	13	-	TRBJ1-5	CASSPDRNQPQHF	TGTGCCAGCAGTCCCGACAGAAATCAGCCCCAGCATTTT
TRBV7-8	once	15	-	TRBJ1-1	CASSSGTHQATEAFF	TGTGCCAGCAGCTCGGGGACTCACCAAGCCACTGAAGCTTTCTTT
TRBV9	-	15	-	TRBJ2-4	CASSVRAGAKNIQYF	TGTGCCAGCAGCGTCAGGGCGGGGGCCAAAAACATTCAGTACTTC
TRBV28	-	11	-	TRBJ1-2	CASSQGFGYTF	TGTGCCAGCAGCCAAGGATTTGGCTACACCTTC
TRBV7-2	-	13	TRBD2	TRBJ2-1	CASMAGGLNEQFF	TGTGCCAGCATGGCGGGAGGGCTCAATGAGCAGTTCTTC
TRBV9	-	15	-	TRBJ2-5	CASSPQVAGRETQYF	TGTGCCAGCAGCCCCCAGGTGGCCGGGAGAGAGACCCAGTACTTC
TRBV28	-	14	-	TRBJ2-7	CASSPLQRPYEQYF	TGTGCCAGCAGTCCACTTCAGAGACCCTACGAGCAGTACTTC
TRBV29-1	few	13	-	TRBJ1-1	CSVPAGRGTEAFF	TGCAGCGTCCCCGCAGGGAGGGGCACTGAAGCTTTCTTT
TRBV28	-	15	TRBD1	TRBJ1-2	CASRTTGLANYGYTF	TGTGCCAGCAGGACGACAGGGTTAGCTAACTATGGCTACACCTTC
TRBV18	-	13	-	TRBJ1-1	CASSPDKNTEAFF	TGTGCCAGCTCCCCGGACAAGAACACTGAAGCTTTCTTT
TRBV18	-	15	TRBD1	TRBJ1-5	CASSPQGQPNQPQHF	TGTGCCAGCTCACCTCAGGGACAGCCAAATCAGCCCCAGCATTTT
TRBV6-4	-	17	-	TRBJ2-3	CASSPTPTRSAADTQYF	TGTGCCAGCAGCCCTACCCCTACTAGAAGCGCCGCAGATACGCAGTATTTT
TRBV6-5	once	14	-	TRBJ1-1	CASSYGRWNTEAFF	TGTGCCAGCAGTTATGGGCGGTGGAACACTGAAGCTTTCTTT
TRBV5-4	-	16	TRBD2	TRBJ2-7	CASSAGTSGVNYEQYF	TGTGCCAGCAGCGCCGGGACTAGCGGGGTGAACTACGAGCAGTACTTC
TRBV10-1	-	15	-	TRBJ2-2	CASRNVHKVTGELFF	TGCGCCAGCAGGAATGTCCACAAGGTCACCGGGGAGCTGTTTTTT
TRBV30	once	16	-	TRBJ1-4	CAWSFKRGTRNEKLFF	TGTGCCTGGAGTTTCAAACGTGGGACACGGAATGAAAAACTGTTTTTT
TRBV2	few	14	-	TRBJ1-5	CASRARGTNQPQHF	TGTGCCAGCAGAGCGAGGGGTACTAATCAGCCCCAGCATTTT
TRBV7-8	-	16	-	TRBJ2-5	CASSLADQRSQETQYF	TGTGCCAGCAGCTTAGCAGACCAGCGTAGCCAAGAGACCCAGTACTTC
TRBV2	once	11	-	TRBJ1-2	CAISGNYGYTF	TGTGCCATTTCAGGGAACTATGGCTACACCTTC
TRBV20-1	-	11	-	TRBJ2-5	CSARVSETQYF	TGCAGTGCTAGAGTATCAGAGACCCAGTACTTC
TRBV6-5	-	13	-	TRBJ1-5	CASSYEPNQPQHF	TGTGCCAGCAGTTACGAGCCCAATCAGCCCCAGCATTTT
TRBV29-1	once	13	-	TRBJ1-1	CSAHRVMNTEAFF	TGCAGCGCCCATCGTGTCATGAACACTGAAGCTTTCTTT
TRBV7-3	-	15	-	TRBJ1-1	CASSPGGASNTEAFF	TGTGCCAGCAGCCCCGGGGGGGCTTCGAACACTGAAGCTTTCTTT
TRBV13	-	15	TRBD1	TRBJ1-3	CASSPSLDRVHTIYF	TGTGCCAGCAGCCCCTCCCTGGACAGGGTGCACACCATATATTTT
TRBV6-1	-	12	-	TRBJ1-1	CASSTQNTEAFF	TGTGCCAGCAGCACACAGAACACTGAAGCTTTCTTT
TRBV30	-	12	-	TRBJ1-1	CAWSRGAPEAFF	TGTGCCTGGAGTCGGGGGGCCCCTGAAGCTTTCTTT
TRBV9	-	15	-	TRBJ1-6	CASSVDGQGNSPLHF	TGTGCCAGCAGCGTAGATGGGCAGGGGAATTCACCCCTCCACTTT
TRBV6-1	-	16	-	TRBJ2-5	CASSEAATGYQETQYF	TGTGCCAGCAGTGAGGCCGCGACAGGCTACCAAGAGACCCAGTACTTC
TRBV5-6	-	13	TRBD1	TRBJ2-3	CASSFTGADTQYF	TGTGCCAGCAGCTTCACAGGGGCAGATACGCAGTATTTT
TRBV7-9	few	16	-	TRBJ1-2	CASSLDAGIISSGYTF	TGTGCCAGCAGCTTAGATGCAGGGATCATTTCTAGTGGCTACACCTTC
TRBV9	-	14	-	TRBJ1-6	CASSVTGRNSPLHF	TGTGCCAGCAGCGTAACCGGTCGAAATTCACCCCTCCACTTT
TRBV18	-	12	-	TRBJ1-2	CASSPEEGGYTF	TGTGCCAGCTCACCGGAGGAAGGTGGCTACACCTTC
TRBV27	-	15	TRBD2	TRBJ2-7	CASSLQLAGVGEQYF	TGTGCCAGCAGTCTCCAACTAGCGGGAGTGGGCGAGCAGTACTTC
TRBV27	once	15	TRBD1	TRBJ1-6	CASSSGQGLNSPLHF	TGTGCCAGCAGTTCGGGACAGGGGCTTAATTCACCCCTCCACTTT
TRBV7-6	-	15	-	TRBJ2-5	CASSLLWRRGETQYF	TGTGCCAGCAGCTTATTATGGCGGAGGGGGGAGACCCAGTACTTC
TRBV7-9	few	14	-	TRBJ1-3	CASSALASGNTIYF	TGTGCCAGCAGCGCACTGGCCTCTGGAAACACCATATATTTT